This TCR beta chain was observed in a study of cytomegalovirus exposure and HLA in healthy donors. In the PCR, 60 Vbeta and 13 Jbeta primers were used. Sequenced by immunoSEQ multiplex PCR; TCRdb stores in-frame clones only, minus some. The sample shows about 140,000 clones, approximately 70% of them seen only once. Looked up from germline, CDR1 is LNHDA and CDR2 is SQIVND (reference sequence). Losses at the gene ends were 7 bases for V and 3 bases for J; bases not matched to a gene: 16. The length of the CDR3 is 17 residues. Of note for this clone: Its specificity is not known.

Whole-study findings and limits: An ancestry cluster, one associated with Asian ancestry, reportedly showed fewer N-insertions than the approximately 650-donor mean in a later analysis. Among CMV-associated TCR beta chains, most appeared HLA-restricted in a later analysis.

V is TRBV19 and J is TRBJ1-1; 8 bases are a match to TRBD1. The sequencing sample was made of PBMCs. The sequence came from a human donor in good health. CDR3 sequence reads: CASNIGQGRFTDTEAFF. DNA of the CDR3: TGTGCCAGTAATATCGGACAGGGAAGGTTTACGGACACTGAAGCTTTCTTT.